The 12 T cell receptor beta chains below were found in one sample sequenced in a study of T-cell memory formation after mild COVID-19. TCRdb used MiXCR to reprocess the 5' RACE reads, holding one entry per CDR3 protein. The sample has over 120,000 distinct CDR3 sequences; 20% to 25% are singletons. The sample consisted of PBMCs or a T cell subset sorted from them (not recorded which). The receptors derive from an adult woman who had mild COVID-19 (a few samples of this study predate the infection). Cell type and time point are not known.

This clonotype turned up a few times. The gene calls are TRBV2 and TRBJ2-5; the match to TRBD2 covers 7 bases. Germline-derived CDR1 and CDR2 are SNHLY and FYNNEI. The CDR3 sequence is 15 residues long. The V segment lost 10 bases and the J segment 2 bases; nucleotides outside the gene matches: 13. DNA for the CDR3: TGTGCCACCACTCCCGGCCGGGACTATCAAGAGACCCAGTACTTC. It codes for CATTPGRDYQETQYF.

The rearrangement uses TRBV7-9 and TRBJ2-5, with 7 bases aligning to TRBD2. Trimming at V came to 1 base and at J to 2 bases, leaving 4 bases not matched to a gene. Germline lookup yields CDR1 SEHNR and CDR2 FQNEAQ (reference sequence). The CDR3 contains 15 residues. The CDR3 here is CASSLGLAEQETQYF. The CDR3 nucleotides are TGTGCCAGCAGCTTAGGGCTAGCGGAGCAAGAGACCCAGTACTTC. Drawing the rest from reference TRBV7-9 and TRBJ2-5, the complete variable domain is DTGVSQNPRHKITKRGQNVTFRCDPISEHNRLYWYRQTLGQGPEFLTYFQNEAQLEKSRLLSDRFSAERPKGSFSTLEIQRTEQGDSAMYLCASSLGLAEQETQYFGPGTRLLVL.

The rearrangement uses TRBV4-3 and TRBJ2-5; 12 positions match TRBD2. V was clipped by 0 bases and J by 5 bases; unmatched bases: 4. The CDR3 has 16 amino acids. Germline CDR1 and CDR2: LGHNA and YSLEER. The CDR3 region is CASSQDRLAGGETQYF. In DNA, the CDR3 is TGCGCCAGCAGCCAAGATCGCCTAGCGGGAGGGGAGACCCAGTACTTC.

Here the CDR3 reads CASSGGDADTQYF. The CDR3 nucleotides read TGTGCCAGCAGCGGGGGTGACGCAGATACGCAGTATTTT. This chain uses TRBV9 with TRBJ2-3; D is unclear. The ends were cut back, 3 bases at V and 4 bases at J, with 9 bases in the middle. CDR3 size: 13 residues. Germline V gene data show CDR1 as SGDLS and CDR2 as YYNGEE.

The rearrangement uses TRBV29-1 and TRBJ2-7; D call uncertain. Germline V lookup: CDR1 SQVTM, CDR2 ANQGSEA. This CDR3 is 13 amino acids long. V gave up 0 bases and J gave up 1 base, with 7 bases separating them. The CDR3 DNA is TGCAGCGTTGAAGAGGCCGCTTCCTACGAGCAGTACTTC. Protein product: CSVEEAASYEQYF.

This clonotype was detected a few times. V is TRBV12-3 or TRBV12-4 and J is TRBJ1-1, with D uncertain. With 5 bases removed from V and 4 bases from J, the gap between germline ends came to 14 bases. The CDR3 length is 14 residues. CDR3 bases: TGTGCCAGCAGTCTAATTACGCCGGGCACTGAAGCTTTCTTT. Translating gives CASSLITPGTEAFF.

This clonotype has more than one count but fewer than ten. The genes are TRBV12-3 or TRBV12-4 and TRBJ2-3; a possible D gene is TRBD2 (5 bases). The V end was cut by 3 bases, the J end by 4 bases, with 11 bases between. CDR3 length: 14 amino acids. The DNA of the CDR3 is TGTGCCAGCAGTTTGGACTTAGGGCCAGATACGCAGTATTTT. This codes for CASSLDLGPDTQYF.

V gene TRBV7-6 combines with J gene TRBJ2-3; 10 bases are shared with TRBD2. The CDR3 runs to 15 residues. Per germline, CDR1 SGHVS and CDR2 FNYEAQ. Trimming took 3 bases from V and 2 from J; bases not matched to a gene: 2. DNA of the CDR3: TGTGCCAGCAGCTTTAGCGGGGGGCCCACAGATACGCAGTATTTT. Residues: CASSFSGGPTDTQYF.

This chain uses TRBV7-8 with TRBJ2-7, with D perhaps being TRBD1 or TRBD2 (7 bases each). The CDR3 is made up of 14 amino acids. Per the germline V gene, CDR1 is SGHVS and CDR2 is FQNEAQ. V lost 5 bases and J lost 2, with 13 bases in between. CDR3 nucleotides: TGTGCCAGCAGCAAGGGAGGGGGCCCCTACGAGCAGTACTTC. As protein: CASSKGGGPYEQYF.

The rearrangement links TRBV13 to TRBJ2-7; D possibly corresponds to TRBD2 (8 bases). CDR3 length: 15 residues. V dropped 5 bases and J dropped 0 bases, with 14 bases sitting between them. The germline CDR1 and CDR2 sequences are PRHDT and FYEKMQ (reference sequence). CDR3 sequence: CASSRAGDSSYEQYF. The CDR3 bases are TGTGCCAGCAGCCGAGCGGGGGACAGCTCCTACGAGCAGTACTTC.

This clonotype was seen a handful of times. This chain joins TRBV15 and TRBJ2-1, with 9 bases aligning to TRBD2. Per germline, CDR1 LNHNV and CDR2 YYDKDF (reference sequence). The CDR3 contains 16 residues. Trimming at V came to 0 bases and at J to 5 bases, leaving 5 bases not matched to a gene. The CDR3 bases are TGTGCCACCAGCAGAGAGAGGACTAGCGACCACAATGAGCAGTTCTTC. It encodes CATSRERTSDHNEQFF.

The rearrangement joins TRBV12-3 or TRBV12-4 to TRBJ2-1, with 9 bases that match TRBD2. This CDR3 comprises 13 residues. V trimming: 8 bases; J trimming: 6 bases; junction bases outside the gene matches: 5. The CDR3 protein is CASQAGGFNEQFF. The DNA of the CDR3 is TGTGCCAGCCAGGCGGGAGGGTTCAATGAGCAGTTCTTC.